Sequencing of this T cell receptor beta chain was carried out in a study of siplizumab effects on memory and regulatory T cells (dated by TCRdb to the late 2010s). At the level of the whole study: The effect of the anti-CD2 antibody siplizumab on alloreactive T-cell subsets was examined in allogeneic mixed lymphocyte reactions constructed from human PBMCs. The full study reports these points: For roughly 75-97% of proliferating CD4+ or CD8+ clones, no naive or memory phenotype could be assigned. Among mappable alloreactive CD4+ clones, an average Treg-derived fraction of roughly 70% was observed with siplizumab, compared with 26.9% in control reactions. Whether proliferating Tregs from siplizumab cultures actually had suppressive function was not functionally confirmed. Compared with memory T cells, unstimulated naive T cells appeared more diverse, and naive cells seemed to make a substantial contribution to the alloresponse. Because sequences below about 10^-5 frequency were poorly captured, only a minor fraction of alloreactive clones could be mapped to unstimulated subsets. The cumulative frequency of alloreactive sequences traceable to unstimulated CD4+ memory T cells was significantly reduced by siplizumab.

Preparation of the library involved the immunoSEQ multiplex PCR assay. The deep sequencing platform assayed 90,000 to 100,000 TCR templates per sample. Genomic DNA extracted from sorted T cells was used for TCRbeta CDR3 sequencing. The authors' pipeline ran thus. The R programming language was used for clonal analysis of TCRbeta CDR3 data. Alloreactive CD4+ and CD8+ clones were defined by comparing unstimulated samples with post-reaction CFSE-low samples. Regulatory or non-regulatory origin was assigned to alloreactive CD4+ clones by matching of sequences to sorted unstimulated Treg and non-Treg repertoires. TCRdb limited this immuneACCESS table to in-frame rearrangements with V and J called. A share of clones is missing; checked studies link under half to unresolved V genes, and the rest is unexplained. The V and J calls and clone size come from that table; D and trimming were worked out from the DNA. A total of roughly 120,000 clones appear in this sample, approximately 94% of them only once. In total, the top ten clones hold approximately 1.8% of the sample.

Worth noting for this clone: There is no known antigen for this receptor. Base qualities are missing; no much larger clone stands one base away.

V lost 3 bases and J lost 3 bases; the stretch between them is 11 bases long. According to the germline V gene, CDR1 reads MNHNS and CDR2 reads SASEGT. From the cysteine up to the phenylalanine, the CDR3 has a length of 14 residues. Only CDR3 DNA remains: 42 bases, in frame from the first base. Sorted unstimulated T cells, along with proliferating T cells recovered from mixed lymphocyte reactions, underwent TCRbeta CDR3 sequencing. Fresh whole blood from roughly ten HLA-typed healthy donors was used to isolate PBMCs. To map where alloreactive clones came from, CD4+ non-regulatory T cells in the unstimulated state were FACS-sorted.

This sequence originates from a human donor in good health. The sample taken for sequencing was non-Treg CD4+ T cells sorted from blood. Read against the paper, the sample's cell subset or site label means: FACS-sorted unstimulated CD4+ non-regulatory T cells. The rearrangement joined TRBV6-1 to TRBJ1-2, and the D gene may be TRBD1, 5 bases matching. CDR3 protein: CASSEGTRDYGYTF. In nucleotide form, the sequence is TGTGCCAGCAGTGAGGGGACGCGGGACTATGGCTACACCTTC.